These T cell receptor beta chains were read from a single sample in a study of blood T cell repertoires in COVID-19. Sequencing was performed with immunoSEQ multiplex PCR; in TCRdb, only in-frame clones are kept and a portion is missing. The sample shows 200,000 to 250,000 clones, about 90% of them seen only once. What was sequenced was peripheral blood. These receptors were collected from a man aged 40-55 years with active or convalescent COVID-19. The CDR3 runs from the conserved cysteine through the conserved F or W. The D gene is left open where the match is weak. Only some rows state a clone size, as once, few, many or a class for expanded clones.

>12|TRBJ1-2|NA|NA|TRBV6-5
TGTGCCAGCAGTCCTTCGGCCTCTACAAGGGGGTTC
CASSPSASTRGF
>13|TRBJ1-1|NA|NA|TRBV7-3
TGTGCCAGCAGCCAGGGATGGGCCACTGAAGCTTTCTTT
CASSQGWATEAFF
>14|TRBJ2-1|NA|NA|TRBV9
TGTGCCAGCAGCCCTCACCTTGAGAACAATGAGCAGTTCTTC
CASSPHLENNEQFF
>15|TRBJ2-7|NA|NA|TRBV28
TGTGCCAGCACTTTGGGTGGGAACGGGGCCTACGAGCAGTACTTC
CASTLGGNGAYEQYF
>17|TRBJ2-7|NA|TRBD2|TRBV28
TGTGCCAGCAGTAAATCAGGACTAGCGGGAAAAGGCCTCGAGCAGTACTTC
CASSKSGLAGKGLEQYF
>16|TRBJ1-1|NA|NA|TRBV19
TGTGCCACCGACCGGGAGGACAGTTCGATGAACACTGAAGCTTTCTTT
CATDREDSSMNTEAFF
>18|TRBJ1-2|NA|TRBD1|TRBV9
TGTGCCAGCAGCGTAGCTCACCGAAGGACAGGGTCGGCCTATGGCTACACCTTC
CASSVAHRRTGSAYGYTF
>15|TRBJ2-6|once|NA|TRBV19
TGTGCCAGTAGTATAGATCTATCTGGGGCCAACGTCCTGACTTTC
CASSIDLSGANVLTF
>15|TRBJ2-1|NA|TRBD2|TRBV9
TGTGCCAGCAGCGTGTCTAGCGGGAGTCACAATGAGCAGTTCTTC
CASSVSSGSHNEQFF
>21|TRBJ2-2|NA|TRBD2|TRBV24-1
TGTGCCACCAGTGGCCCTACAGGGGCCGGGACTAGCGGGGACAACACCGGGGAGCTGTTTTTT
CATSGPTGAGTSGDNTGELFF
>13|TRBJ1-1|NA|NA|TRBV12-3/TRBV12-4
TGTGCCAGCAGTTTATCAGTGAACACTGAAGCTTTCTTT
CASSLSVNTEAFF
>13|TRBJ1-4|NA|TRBD1|TRBV2
TGTGCCAGTCAGGGGGAAACTAATGAAAAACTGTTTTTT
CASQGETNEKLFF
>15|TRBJ2-7|NA|NA|TRBV30
TGTGCCTGGAGTGTAATGAAAACAGTCGCGCTCGAGCAGTACTTC
CAWSVMKTVALEQYF
>12|TRBJ2-7|NA|TRBD2|TRBV28
TGTGCCAGCAGGACTAGCGGGGACGAGCAGTACTTC
CASRTSGDEQYF
>15|TRBJ2-5|NA|TRBD1|TRBV5-1
TGCGCCAGCAGCAAACAGGGGGTTAATCAAGAGACCCAGTACTTC
CASSKQGVNQETQYF
>15|TRBJ1-6|NA|NA|TRBV28
TGTGCCAGCAGCAAGAGCAGGGGAGTGAATTCACCCCTCCACTTT
CASSKSRGVNSPLHF
>15|TRBJ1-3|NA|NA|TRBV5-4
TGTGCCAGCAGCTTCGGGGGGCGCGCTGGAAACACCATATATTTT
CASSFGGRAGNTIYF
>17|TRBJ2-6|NA|NA|TRBV18
TGTGCCAGCTCACCACCCCGCCAGGGCTCTGGGGCCAACGTCCTGACTTTC
CASSPPRQGSGANVLTF
>16|TRBJ2-1|NA|NA|TRBV19
TGTGCCAGTAGTATGGTTTCGGGGGAAGGGAACAATGAGCAGTTCTTC
CASSMVSGEGNNEQFF
>17|TRBJ2-1|NA|TRBD2|TRBV7-9
TGTGCCAGCAGCTTAGGGGGGACTAGCGAGGTCTACAATGAGCAGTTCTTC
CASSLGGTSEVYNEQFF
>18|TRBJ2-1|few|NA|TRBV11-2
TGTGCCAGCAGCTTAGCTTTAACAGGGAGGGGGTCAGACAATGAGCAGTTCTTC
CASSLALTGRGSDNEQFF
>14|TRBJ1-2|NA|TRBD1|TRBV4-2
TGTGCCAGCAGCCAACCGACAGGGAGCTATGGCTACACCTTC
CASSQPTGSYGYTF
>15|TRBJ2-7|NA|TRBD2|TRBV7-8
TGTGCCAGCAGCTTAATGGAGCTAGCGGGCTACGAGCAGTACTTC
CASSLMELAGYEQYF
>13|TRBJ2-7|NA|TRBD2|TRBV2
TGTGCCAGCAGGGGACTAGCGGGAGGGCCGGAGTACTTC
CASRGLAGGPEYF
>13|TRBJ1-4|NA|NA|TRBV30
TGTGCCTTCATCTCTGGGACAAGTGAAAAACTGTTTTTT
CAFISGTSEKLFF
>16|TRBJ1-2|NA|NA|TRBV5-1
TGCGCCAGCAGCTTGGCCCTGGGCGGAGGTCAAAGCGGCTACACCTTC
CASSLALGGGQSGYTF
>13|TRBJ1-5|NA|NA|TRBV19
TGTGCCAGTAGTATGGGACTAAATCAGCCCCAGCATTTT
CASSMGLNQPQHF
>11|TRBJ2-7|NA|NA|TRBV29-1
TGCAGCGTTGGTAGGGGTGACGAGCAGTACTTC
CSVGRGDEQYF
>16|TRBJ1-2|NA|TRBD1|TRBV4-1
TGCGCCAGCAGCCAAGACCGGACAGGGTCCTACTATGGCTACACCTTC
CASSQDRTGSYYGYTF
>15|TRBJ1-2|NA|NA|TRBV15
TGTGCCACCAGCAGAGATCCCGAACAGAGCTATGGCTACACCTTC
CATSRDPEQSYGYTF
>12|TRBJ2-7|NA|NA|TRBV30
TGTGCCTGGAGACCTACAGGCTACGAGCAGTACTTC
CAWRPTGYEQYF
>14|TRBJ1-1|NA|NA|TRBV5-5
TGTGCCAGCAGCTCCCGGGAAACTCTCACTGAAGCTTTCTTT
CASSSRETLTEAFF
>15|TRBJ2-3|NA|TRBD2|TRBV18
TGTGCCAGCTCCCAACTAGCGGGGGCCCCAGATACGCAGTATTTT
CASSQLAGAPDTQYF
>14|TRBJ1-5|once|NA|TRBV6-5
TGTGCCAGCAGTTACGCACAGGGATGGCAGCCCCAGCATTTT
CASSYAQGWQPQHF
>16|TRBJ1-4|NA|TRBD1|TRBV28
TGTGCCAGCAGTTCGACCAGGGGGGTGGGTAATGAAAAACTGTTTTTT
CASSSTRGVGNEKLFF
>14|TRBJ1-5|few|TRBD1|TRBV28
TGTGCCAGCACGCGTACAGGGGGCTATCAGCCCCAGCATTTT
CASTRTGGYQPQHF
>14|TRBJ1-2|NA|NA|TRBV7-2
TGTGCCAGCAGCTTAGGGACAGCTAACTATGGCTACACCTTC
CASSLGTANYGYTF
>13|TRBJ1-1|NA|NA|TRBV5-6
TGTGCCAGCAGCTTGTATATCTACACTGAAGCTTTCTTT
CASSLYIYTEAFF
>15|TRBJ1-2|NA|NA|TRBV11-2
TGTGCCAGCAGCCTCCCGGGACTTAATAGCCCTGGCTACACCTTC
CASSLPGLNSPGYTF
>15|TRBJ1-5|once|TRBD1|TRBV19
TGTGCCAGTACCACTGGGACAGGAGGCAATCAGCCCCAGCATTTT
CASTTGTGGNQPQHF
>12|TRBJ1-2|NA|TRBD1|TRBV6-5
TGTGCCAGCGCGACAGGGAACTATGGCTACACCTTC
CASATGNYGYTF
>13|TRBJ1-1|few|TRBD1|TRBV6-5
TGTGCCAGCAGGGTACAGGGGGACCTTGAAGCTTTCTTT
CASRVQGDLEAFF
>14|TRBJ1-1|NA|NA|TRBV5-5
TGTGCCAGCAGCCCAACACGGGGGGCTACTGAAGCTTTCTTT
CASSPTRGATEAFF
>16|TRBJ2-7|NA|TRBD1|TRBV27
TGTGCCAGCAGTTTATCGCTACAGGGGGCCTCCTACGAGCAGTACTTC
CASSLSLQGASYEQYF
>14|TRBJ2-7|NA|TRBD2|TRBV5-6
TGTGCCAGCAGCTTGGTAGCGGGGTTCAACGAGCAGTACTTC
CASSLVAGFNEQYF
>15|TRBJ2-7|NA|NA|TRBV27
TGTGCCAGCAGTTTATCAGGGACACCTGACTACGAGCAGTACTTC
CASSLSGTPDYEQYF
>15|TRBJ1-1|NA|TRBD1|TRBV7-2
TGTGCCAGCAGGAGGACAGGGGGCTTAGACACTGAAGCTTTCTTT
CASRRTGGLDTEAFF